Listed here are 15 T cell receptor beta chains from one sample, sequenced in a study of cytomegalovirus exposure and HLA in healthy donors. PCR involved 60 Vbeta and 13 Jbeta primers. The protocol was immunoSEQ multiplex PCR, while the TCRdb copy is restricted to in-frame clones and leaves out a portion. The table lists 110,000 or so clones, roughly 79% of them singletons. The sequenced sample was PBMCs. The source is a man aged 35 to 55 in good health and CMV-seronegative.

The chain couples TRBV11-2 to TRBJ2-1; TRBD2 agrees at 9 bases. This CDR3 is built from 14 residues. Germline CDR1 SGHAT, CDR2 FQNNGV. Trimming took 8 bases from V and 4 from J; bases not matched to a gene: 6. The CDR3 nucleotides read TGTGCCAGCGGAGCGGGAGGAGGGTACAATGAGCAGTTCTTC. This encodes CASGAGGGYNEQFF. The full variable domain, in which reference TRBV11-2 and TRBJ2-1 provide the parts outside the CDR3, is EAGVAQSPRYKIIEKRQSVAFWCNPISGHATLYWYQQILGQGPKLLIQFQNNGVVDDSQLPKDRFSAERLKGVDSTLKIQPAKLEDSAVYLCASGAGGGYNEQFFGPGTRLTVL.

V gene TRBV6-5 combines with J gene TRBJ2-3, with 10 bases matching TRBD2. In germline, CDR1 is MNHEY, CDR2 SVGAGI. The ends lost 2 bases at V and 2 bases at J; junction bases unmatched: 4. The CDR3 is 16 residues long. The CDR3 bases are TGTGCCAGCAGTTACCTAGCGGGGGCAAACACAGATACGCAGTATTTT. It yields the protein CASSYLAGANTDTQYF.

CDR3 sequence reads: CASSQDIRTFYGYTF. CDR3 DNA: TGCGCCAGCAGCCAAGACATCAGAACCTTCTATGGCTACACCTTC. The chain employs TRBV4-3 and TRBJ1-2; D remains ambiguous. This CDR3 has 15 residues. Per the germline V gene, CDR1 is LGHNA and CDR2 is YSLEER. Deletions cut 0 bases from V and 4 bases from J, with 12 bases between.

The chain carries TRBV4-1 and TRBJ2-7; the D gene is possibly TRBD2 (6 bases). CDR3 length equals 16 residues. V was trimmed by 4 bases and J by 3 bases, leaving 19 bases between them. Germline V gene sequence: CDR1 MGHRA, CDR2 YSYEKL. The CDR3 DNA reads as TGCGCCAGCAGCCGGTCAAATCTAGCGCCAGTCTACGAGCAGTACTTC. It is translated as CASSRSNLAPVYEQYF.

The CDR3 DNA is TGTGCCAGCAGCGGTCCTCAGGGGGAAAGCGAAAAACTGTTTTTT. Protein sequence: CASSGPQGESEKLFF. The gene calls are TRBV11-3 and TRBJ1-4; 7 positions agree with TRBD1. The CDR3 is made up of 15 amino acids. The trim removed 5 bases at V and 8 bases at J, leaving 11 bases unmatched. From germline, CDR1 is SGHNT and CDR2 YENEEA.

CDR3 in DNA: TGCGCCAGCAGCCCCGGCGGGGCGGTAGGAAAGTACGAGCAGTACTTC. As protein: CASSPGGAVGKYEQYF. The chain uses TRBV4-1 and TRBJ2-7, with a weak D call TRBD2 (6 bases). V was clipped by 4 bases and J by 4 bases, with 20 bases between them. Germline V gene lookup returns CDR1 MGHRA and CDR2 YSYEKL. The CDR3 contains 16 residues.

J is TRBJ2-7 and V is TRBV7-9; D uncertain. The V and J ends lost 1 base and 6 bases respectively, with 10 bases between them. The CDR3 sequence is 13 residues long. CDR1 and CDR2 from the germline V gene are SEHNR and FQNEAQ (reference sequence). CDR3 sequence (DNA): TGTGCCAGCAGCTTAGACCTCACGGGCGAGCAGTACTTC. This sequence encodes CASSLDLTGEQYF.

The chain is built from TRBV4-2 and TRBJ2-1; 13 bases fit TRBD2. With V trimmed by 4 bases and J by 1 base, 4 bases remained unmatched. Germline V CDR1 and CDR2: LGHNA, YNFKEQ. The CDR3 has 17 amino acids. CDR3 loop: CASSPWTSGGSYNEQFF. CDR3 DNA: TGTGCCAGCAGCCCCTGGACTAGCGGGGGATCCTACAATGAGCAGTTCTTC.

This chain connects TRBV6-5 to TRBJ1-2; D unresolved. Between the trimmed V and J ends, which lost 6 bases and 2 bases, there was a span of 10 bases. The CDR3 runs 13 residues. The V gene's germline CDR1 is MNHEY and CDR2 SVGAGI. CDR3: CASSEGENYGYTF. The DNA of the CDR3 is TGTGCCAGCAGCGAAGGAGAGAACTATGGCTACACCTTC.

The chain joins TRBV19 to TRBJ2-2; weak D call: TRBD2 (6 bases). Germline CDR1 LNHDA, CDR2 SQIVND (reference sequence). V was cut by 3 bases and J by 5 bases, with 7 bases left in between. CDR3 length equals 13 residues. The CDR3 coding sequence is TGTGCCAGTAGTATCCGGGGGACCGGGGAGCTGTTTTTT. This codes for CASSIRGTGELFF.

V is TRBV29-1 and J is TRBJ2-1, with 11 bases matching TRBD2. Per germline, CDR1 SQVTM and CDR2 ANQGSEA. The junction had 15 bases not matched to a gene; V was cut back by 7 bases and J by 4 bases. This CDR3 has 17 residues. Here the CDR3 reads CSADGPSGRPNYNEQFF. CDR3 coding DNA: TGCAGCGCCGACGGGCCTAGCGGGAGGCCGAATTACAATGAGCAGTTCTTC.

The chain joins TRBV4-2 to TRBJ2-3; the D gene is possibly TRBD2 (7 bases). Germline CDR1 LGHNA, CDR2 YNFKEQ. The CDR3 runs 16 residues. V gave up 0 bases and J gave up 4 bases, with 14 bases separating them. DNA of the CDR3: TGTGCCAGCAGCCAAGATCAAAGGGGGGGGCCAGATACGCAGTATTTT. Translating it yields CASSQDQRGGPDTQYF.

The chain recombines TRBV6-6 with TRBJ1-6; D gene unclear. V gave up 9 bases and J gave up 8 bases, with 14 bases separating them. Germline-derived CDR1 and CDR2 are MNHNY and SVGAGI (reference sequence). The CDR3 consists of 13 residues. The CDR3 loop is CASHLGGYSPLHF. The CDR3 region has the DNA TGTGCCAGTCACCTGGGAGGGTATTCACCCCTCCACTTT.

Regarding this clone: A read error may account for a junction end that differs from germline. This rearrangement joins TRBV7-8 to TRBJ2-1; 11 bases align to TRBD2. CDR1 and CDR2 from the germline V gene are SGHVS and FQNEAQ. The CDR3 is made up of 13 amino acids. CDR3 region: CASSVAGLAGQFF. The CDR3 DNA follows: TGTGCCAGCAGCGTAGCAGGACTAGCGGGGCAGTTCTTC. The entire variable domain, with the rest obtained from reference TRBV7-8 and TRBJ2-1, is as follows: GAGVSQSPRYKVAKRGQDVALRCDPISGHVSLFWYQQALGQGPEFLTYFQNEAQLDKSGLPSDRFFAERPEGSVSTLKIQRTQQEDSAVYLCASSVAGLAGQFFGPGTRLTVL.

The chain has TRBV27 and TRBJ2-7; D is perhaps TRBD1 (6 bases). V lost 4 bases and J lost 3, with 7 bases in between. This CDR3 contains 12 residues. Germline CDR1 is MNHEY and CDR2 is SMNVEV (reference sequence). CDR3 coding DNA: TGTGCCAGCAGTTCACAGGGCTACGAGCAGTACTTC. Protein product: CASSSQGYEQYF.